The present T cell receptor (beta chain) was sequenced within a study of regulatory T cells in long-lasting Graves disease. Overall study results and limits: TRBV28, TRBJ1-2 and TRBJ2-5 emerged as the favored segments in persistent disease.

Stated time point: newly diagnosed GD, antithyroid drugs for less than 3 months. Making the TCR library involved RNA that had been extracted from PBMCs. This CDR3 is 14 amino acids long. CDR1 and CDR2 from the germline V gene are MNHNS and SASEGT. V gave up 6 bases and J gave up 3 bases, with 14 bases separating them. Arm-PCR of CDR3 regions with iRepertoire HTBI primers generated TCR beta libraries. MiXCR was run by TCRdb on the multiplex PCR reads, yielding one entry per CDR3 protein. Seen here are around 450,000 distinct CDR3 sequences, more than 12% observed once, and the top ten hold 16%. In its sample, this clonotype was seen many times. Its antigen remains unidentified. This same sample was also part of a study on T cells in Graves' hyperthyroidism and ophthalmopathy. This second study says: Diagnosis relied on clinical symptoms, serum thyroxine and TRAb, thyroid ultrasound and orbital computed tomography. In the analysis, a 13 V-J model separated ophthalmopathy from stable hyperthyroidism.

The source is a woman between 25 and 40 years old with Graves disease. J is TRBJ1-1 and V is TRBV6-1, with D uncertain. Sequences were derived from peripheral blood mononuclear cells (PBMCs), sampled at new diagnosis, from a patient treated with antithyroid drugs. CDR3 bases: TGTGCCAGCAGCCTCCTTGACGTGGACACTGAAGCTTTCTTT. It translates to CASSLLDVDTEAFF.